This TCR beta chain is from a study of T-cell memory formation after mild COVID-19. Regarding this clonotype: Its matching antigen is unknown.

The CDR3 is 16 amino acids. Deletions cut 1 base from V and 5 bases from J, with 17 bases between. CDR1 is MGHRA and CDR2 is YSYEKL in the germline V gene. Notes on the study in general: Day 15 to 85 contracting clones showed balanced CD4/CD8; day 15 to 37 expanders favored CD4+. Contracting CD4+ clones lay largely in CM and EM, with CD8+ ones residing in EMRA.

TCRdb re-derived calls from the 5' RACE reads in MiXCR, one entry per CDR3 protein. The profile shows 210,000 or so distinct CDR3 sequences, 27% of them singletons. The TCR originated in an adult woman who had mild COVID-19 (a few samples of this study predate the infection). Cell type and time point are not known. The sample consisted of PBMCs or a T cell subset sorted from them (not recorded which). This rearrangement joins TRBV4-1 to TRBJ2-5; D might be TRBD2 (6 bases). The chain's CDR3 is CASSQAVGGAGETQYF. The CDR3 DNA reads as TGCGCCAGCAGCCAAGCGGTAGGAGGGGCAGGGGAGACCCAGTACTTC.